These 29 T cell receptor beta chains share one sample of origin, sequenced in a study of blood T cell repertoires in COVID-19. Clones were sequenced by immunoSEQ multiplex PCR, and TCRdb holds only the in-frame ones, with some missing. The sample lists more than 200,000 clones; approximately 86% were seen once. The sequenced material came from peripheral blood. These receptors were collected from an older woman with COVID-19, enrolled during active disease.

The gene calls are TRBV3-1 (or the pseudogene TRBV3-2) and TRBJ2-5; the match to TRBD1 covers 9 bases. Germline V CDR1 and CDR2: LGHDT, YNNKEL (reference sequence). The CDR3 runs 14 residues. J was trimmed by 5 bases and V by 5 bases; bases with no gene match: 6. The CDR3 DNA sequence: TGTGCCAGCAGCATCTGGGACAGGGAGGAGACCCAGTACTTC. Translating gives CASSIWDREETQYF.

The chain links TRBV6-6 to TRBJ2-1; 7 bases match TRBD2. V shed 5 bases and J 14 bases; nucleotides not matched to a gene: 9. Germline loops: CDR1 MNHNY, CDR2 SVGAGI (reference sequence). The CDR3 covers 12 residues. Here the CDR3 DNA reads TGTGCCAGCAGTGCGAGCGGGACTACTAAGTTCTTC. This gives the protein CASSASGTTKFF.

This chain connects TRBV7-3 to TRBJ1-2; D is unclear. V was clipped by 6 bases and J by 4 bases, with 12 bases between them. The CDR3 runs 13 residues. Germline CDR1 is SGHTA and CDR2 is FQGTGA. The CDR3 sequence: CASSSTVGYGYTF. CDR3 nucleotide sequence: TGTGCCAGCAGTTCAACAGTGGGCTATGGCTACACCTTC.

In this sample, this clone turned up a few times. The rearrangement joins TRBV7-3 to TRBJ2-3; the D gene is possibly TRBD1 (5 bases). Germline-derived CDR1 and CDR2 are SGHTA and FQGTGA. Between the trimmed V and J ends, which lost 5 bases and 6 bases, there was a span of 12 bases. This CDR3 has 13 amino acids. CDR3 sequence (DNA): TGTGCCAGCAGCCCAATAAGGGGTGATACGCAGTATTTT. The encoded protein is CASSPIRGDTQYF.

The chain has TRBV10-1 and TRBJ2-3; 8 bases match TRBD2. In germline, CDR1 is WNHNN, CDR2 SYGVQD (reference sequence). Trimming cost V 0 bases and J 3 bases; bases outside gene matches: 5. The CDR3 extends over 16 amino acids. The CDR3 here is CASSESRGGRTDTQYF. Here the CDR3 DNA reads TGCGCCAGCAGTGAGTCACGGGGCGGGAGGACAGATACGCAGTATTTT.

This clone came up once. V usage is TRBV7-9 and J usage is TRBJ1-4, with D maybe TRBD1 (6 bases). Trimming took 4 bases from V and 14 from J, leaving 17 bases between them. The CDR3 spans 13 residues. The germline V gene has CDR1 SEHNR and CDR2 FQNEAQ (reference sequence). The CDR3 nucleotides read TGTGCCAGCAGCTCCAGGACAGTTAGGAGGCTGTTTTTT. Its translation: CASSSRTVRRLFF.

The chain employs TRBV5-5 and TRBJ1-3, with TRBD1 matching over 7 bases. The CDR3 covers 17 residues. CDR1 is SGHKS and CDR2 is YYEKEE in the germline V gene (reference sequence). The ends lost 0 bases at V and 0 bases at J; junction bases unmatched: 6. The chain's CDR3 is CASSLDRGLSSGNTIYF. CDR3 sequence (DNA): TGTGCCAGCAGCTTGGACAGGGGACTGAGCTCTGGAAACACCATATATTTT.

V and J are TRBV28 and TRBJ2-7; 15 positions agree with TRBD2. The CDR3 consists of 21 residues. Per the germline V gene, CDR1 is MDHEN and CDR2 is SYDVKM. Trimming removed 4 bases from V and 4 bases from J; junction bases left unmatched: 20. The CDR3 here is CASSWNLLRQGLAGGSYEQYF. The CDR3 DNA is TGTGCCAGCAGTTGGAACTTACTGCGACAGGGACTAGCGGGAGGATCTTACGAGCAGTACTTC.

The chain links TRBV5-1 to TRBJ1-1; D remains ambiguous. The CDR3 spans 17 residues. The germline V and J ends were trimmed by 4 bases and 0 bases, with 19 bases remaining between them. CDR1 is SGHRS and CDR2 is YFSETQ in the germline V gene. CDR3 DNA sequence: TGCGCCAGCAGCCCCCAATTACTATCAGCAATGAACACTGAAGCTTTCTTT. Its protein is CASSPQLLSAMNTEAFF.

The J gene is TRBJ2-1, the V gene TRBV11-3, with unresolved D. The germline V gene encodes CDR1 SGHNT and CDR2 YENEEA. The V and J ends lost 2 bases and 4 bases respectively, with 15 bases between them. The CDR3 covers 16 residues. CDR3 DNA: TGTGCCAGCAGCTTAAGTATTTCGGCGGAGTACAATGAGCAGTTCTTC. This gives the protein CASSLSISAEYNEQFF.

This clone was recorded a few times. This chain links TRBV30 with TRBJ1-1; unclear D gene. The germline V gene has CDR1 GTSNPN and CDR2 SVGIG (reference sequence). The CDR3 has 11 residues. The germline V and J ends were trimmed by 3 bases and 2 bases, with 4 bases remaining between them. CDR3: CAWRRNTEAFF. The CDR3 bases are TGTGCCTGGAGGAGAAACACTGAAGCTTTCTTT.

The J gene is TRBJ2-1, the V gene TRBV29-1; 7 bases agree with TRBD1. CDR1 is SQVTM, CDR2 ANQGSEA, per germline. V lost 0 bases, J lost 4 bases, and 6 bases stayed unmatched. The CDR3 loop spans 15 amino acids. CDR3 residues: CSVEEMGQRYNEQFF. The DNA of the CDR3 is TGCAGCGTTGAAGAAATGGGACAGCGTTACAATGAGCAGTTCTTC.

The gene calls are TRBV5-1 and TRBJ1-4, with 8 positions matching TRBD1. In germline, CDR1 is SGHRS, CDR2 YFSETQ. This CDR3 contains 14 residues. Germline trimming cut 4 bases from V and 8 bases from J; bases unmatched to any gene: 7. CDR3 bases: TGCGCCAGCAGCCACGGACAGGGCGTCGAAAAACTGTTTTTT. Translation gives CASSHGQGVEKLFF.

This sequence joins TRBV18 and TRBJ1-6; 10 bases match TRBD1. The CDR3 loop spans 15 amino acids. Germline lookup yields CDR1 KGHSH and CDR2 LQKENI. J lost 10 bases, V lost 3 bases, and 6 bases had no gene match. The CDR3, as DNA: TGTGCCAGCTCACCCCTAGGGACAGGGGAGTCACCCCTCCACTTT. It is translated as CASSPLGTGESPLHF. The variable domain in full, completed from reference TRBV18 and TRBJ1-6, reads NAGVMQNPRHLVRRRGQEARLRCSPMKGHSHVYWYRQLPEEGLKFMVYLQKENIIDESGMPKERFSAEFPKEGPSILRIQQVVRGDSAAYFCASSPLGTGESPLHFGNGTRLTVT.

The chain uses TRBV27 and TRBJ1-2; 8 positions agree with TRBD1. This CDR3 has 12 residues. Germline V gene sequence: CDR1 MNHEY, CDR2 SMNVEV (reference sequence). With 6 bases clipped from V and 7 bases from J, the junction kept 4 bases outside the gene matches. The CDR3: CASRGQGSGYTF. The DNA for the CDR3 is TGTGCCAGCAGAGGACAGGGATCTGGCTACACCTTC.

The V call is TRBV28, the J call TRBJ1-1; maybe TRBD1 (6 bases). Looked up from germline, CDR1 is MDHEN and CDR2 is SYDVKM. Trimming pared 4 bases from V and 4 bases from J, leaving 19 bases between. CDR3 length equals 16 residues. The CDR3 protein is CASSSLTRGLGTEAFF. The CDR3 DNA sequence: TGTGCCAGCAGTTCCCTGACAAGGGGGTTGGGCACTGAAGCTTTCTTT.

This clone was picked up a small number of times. In the same sample, other DNA sequences code for this CDR3. The V gene is TRBV5-1, the J gene TRBJ2-3; 9 nucleotides match TRBD2. In germline, CDR1 is SGHRS, CDR2 YFSETQ. V lost 4 bases, J lost 2 bases, and 5 bases stayed unmatched. CDR3 length: 15 residues. The CDR3 protein is CASSLSGSLTDTQYF. Written as DNA, the CDR3 is TGCGCCAGCAGCCTTAGCGGGAGCCTCACAGATACGCAGTATTTT.

This clone was observed a handful of times. This chain connects TRBV5-1 to TRBJ2-2, with D perhaps TRBD1 (5 bases). CDR1 is SGHRS and CDR2 is YFSETQ in the germline V gene. Trimming took off 0 bases at V and 1 base at J, with 7 bases between the two ends. The CDR3 has 15 residues. The CDR3 here is CASSLGQLNTGELFF. CDR3 in DNA: TGCGCCAGCAGCTTGGGACAGTTGAACACCGGGGAGCTGTTTTTT.

The chain employs TRBV7-9 and TRBJ2-3, with D uncertain. Germline loops: CDR1 SEHNR, CDR2 FQNEAQ (reference sequence). There are 12 residues in the CDR3. V gave up 8 bases and J gave up 1 base, with 7 bases separating them. The CDR3 DNA reads TGTGCCAGCGTGAGAGGCACAGATACGCAGTATTTT. Translated: CASVRGTDTQYF. Filled out from reference TRBV7-9 and TRBJ2-3, the complete variable domain reads DTGVSQNPRHKITKRGQNVTFRCDPISEHNRLYWYRQTLGQGPEFLTYFQNEAQLEKSRLLSDRFSAERPKGSFSTLEIQRTEQGDSAMYLCASVRGTDTQYFGPGTRLTVL.

V and J are TRBV9 and TRBJ2-1; possibly TRBD1 for D (5 bases). From germline, CDR1 is SGDLS and CDR2 YYNGEE. The CDR3 runs 12 residues. V lost 3 bases to trimming and J lost 14 bases, with 15 bases between them. Here the CDR3 reads CASSASEGAKFF. CDR3 coding DNA: TGTGCCAGCAGCGCCTCGGAAGGGGCTAAGTTCTTC.

J is TRBJ1-1 and V is TRBV11-2; 8 nucleotides match TRBD1. Trimming took 5 bases from V and 5 from J; bases not matched to a gene: 7. This CDR3 contains 14 residues. Germline V gene lookup returns CDR1 SGHAT and CDR2 FQNNGV. CDR3 loop: CASSPTGVGTEAFF. The CDR3 nucleotides read TGTGCCAGCAGCCCGACAGGGGTGGGTACTGAAGCTTTCTTT. The whole variable domain, remainder taken from reference TRBV11-2 and TRBJ1-1, is EAGVAQSPRYKIIEKRQSVAFWCNPISGHATLYWYQQILGQGPKLLIQFQNNGVVDDSQLPKDRFSAERLKGVDSTLKIQPAKLEDSAVYLCASSPTGVGTEAFFGQGTRLTVV.

The chain has TRBV14 and TRBJ1-6; no firm D call. CDR1 is SGHDN, CDR2 FVKESK, per germline. CDR3 length: 15 residues. Trimming took 4 bases from V and 7 from J, leaving 14 bases between them. The CDR3 nucleotides read TGTGCCAGCAGCCGGAGTTCAGGAGGGAATTCACCCCTCCACTTT. It specifies CASSRSSGGNSPLHF.

The chain couples TRBV5-1 to TRBJ2-1; 9 bases match TRBD2. Germline CDR1 reads SGHRS; CDR2 reads YFSETQ. The CDR3 contains 19 residues. J gave up 5 bases and V 0 bases, and 15 bases lay outside the gene matches. CDR3 nucleotides: TGCGCCAGCAGCTTGGGGCCCCACGGCGGGAGGGCCCGACACAATGAGCAGTTCTTC. It yields the protein CASSLGPHGGRARHNEQFF. The full variable domain, rest sourced from reference TRBV5-1 and TRBJ2-1, is KAGVTQTPRYLIKTRGQQVTLSCSPISGHRSVSWYQQTPGQGLQFLFEYFSETQRNKGNFPGRFSGRQFSNSRSEMNVSTLELGDSALYLCASSLGPHGGRARHNEQFFGPGTRLTVL.

This chain connects TRBV19 to TRBJ1-1; 7 nucleotides line up with TRBD1. Looked up from germline, CDR1 is LNHDA and CDR2 is SQIVND (reference sequence). V trimming: 3 bases; J trimming: 6 bases; junction bases outside the gene matches: 4. The CDR3 runs 13 residues. Written as DNA, the CDR3 is TGTGCCAGTAGTATGACAGGGTTCTCTGAAGCTTTCTTT. Its protein is CASSMTGFSEAFF.

Only one count was recorded for this clone. The J gene is TRBJ2-7, the V gene TRBV10-1, with D possibly TRBD1 on 5 matching bases. The CDR3 sequence is 13 residues long. Germline V lookup: CDR1 WNHNN, CDR2 SYGVQD (reference sequence). Trimming left V 0 bases short and J 8 bases short, with 11 bases between. The CDR3 loop is CASSESGPNKQYF. The CDR3 region has the DNA TGCGCCAGCAGTGAGTCGGGGCCCAACAAGCAGTACTTC.

The J gene is TRBJ1-2, the V gene TRBV28, with a tentative D call TRBD1 (5 bases). The CDR3 has 11 residues. Deletions cut 5 bases from V and 6 bases from J, with 7 bases between. CDR1 is MDHEN and CDR2 is SYDVKM in the germline V gene. Here the CDR3 DNA reads TGTGCCAGCAGTGTCAGGGATGGCTACACCTTC. It translates to CASSVRDGYTF.

This clone was recorded once. The gene calls are TRBV7-2 and TRBJ2-1; no clear D gene. The CDR3 extends over 15 amino acids. Per the germline V gene, CDR1 is SGHTA and CDR2 is FQGNSA. V gave up 4 bases and J gave up 0 bases, with 10 bases separating them. In nucleotides, the CDR3 is TGTGCCAGCAGCTACCTCTCGAGCTCCTACAATGAGCAGTTCTTC. This sequence encodes CASSYLSSSYNEQFF.

The chain employs TRBV19 and TRBJ2-1; TRBD2 agrees at 7 bases. V shed 1 base and J 5 bases; nucleotides not matched to a gene: 8. Germline V gene sequence: CDR1 LNHDA, CDR2 SQIVND (reference sequence). This CDR3 has 16 residues. CDR3 in DNA: TGTGCCAGTAGTATAGGGGTGCCTAGCGGAGACAATGAGCAGTTCTTC. It codes for CASSIGVPSGDNEQFF.

V is TRBV5-1 and J is TRBJ1-3, with a tentative D call TRBD1 (5 bases). The CDR3 contains 15 residues. Trimming removed 6 bases at V and 3 bases at J, with 16 bases between. From germline, CDR1 is SGHRS and CDR2 YFSETQ. CDR3: CASTPRWGDGNTIYF. In DNA, the CDR3 is TGCGCCAGCACTCCAAGATGGGGGGATGGAAACACCATATATTTT.